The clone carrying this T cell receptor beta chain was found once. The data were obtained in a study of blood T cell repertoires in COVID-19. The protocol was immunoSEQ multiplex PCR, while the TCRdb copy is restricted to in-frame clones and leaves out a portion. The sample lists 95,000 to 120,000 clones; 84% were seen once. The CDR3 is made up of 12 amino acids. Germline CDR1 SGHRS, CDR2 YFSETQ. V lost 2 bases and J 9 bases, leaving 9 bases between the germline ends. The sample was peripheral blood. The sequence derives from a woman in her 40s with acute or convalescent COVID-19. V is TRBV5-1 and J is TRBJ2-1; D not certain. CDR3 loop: CASSLSEGEQFF. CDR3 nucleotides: TGCGCCAGCAGCTTAAGCGAAGGTGAGCAGTTCTTC.